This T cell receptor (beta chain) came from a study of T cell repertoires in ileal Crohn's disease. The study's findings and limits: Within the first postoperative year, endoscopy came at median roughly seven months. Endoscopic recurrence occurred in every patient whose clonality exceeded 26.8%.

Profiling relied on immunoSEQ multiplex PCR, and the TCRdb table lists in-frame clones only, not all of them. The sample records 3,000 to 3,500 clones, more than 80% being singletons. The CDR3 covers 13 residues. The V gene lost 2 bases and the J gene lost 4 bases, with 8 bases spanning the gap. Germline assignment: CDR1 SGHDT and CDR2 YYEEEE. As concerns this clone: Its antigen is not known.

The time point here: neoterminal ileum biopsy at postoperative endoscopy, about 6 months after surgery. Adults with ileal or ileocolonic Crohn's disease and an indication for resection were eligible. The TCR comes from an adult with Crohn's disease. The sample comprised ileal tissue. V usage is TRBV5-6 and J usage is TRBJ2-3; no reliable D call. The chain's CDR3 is CASSLDASDTQYF. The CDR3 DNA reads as TGTGCCAGCAGCTTAGACGCATCAGATACGCAGTATTTT. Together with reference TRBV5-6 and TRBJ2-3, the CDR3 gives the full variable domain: DAGVTQSPTHLIKTRGQQVTLRCSPKSGHDTVSWYQQALGQGPQFIFQYYEEEERQRGNFPDRFSGHQFPNYSSELNVNALLLGDSALYLCASSLDASDTQYFGPGTRLTVL.